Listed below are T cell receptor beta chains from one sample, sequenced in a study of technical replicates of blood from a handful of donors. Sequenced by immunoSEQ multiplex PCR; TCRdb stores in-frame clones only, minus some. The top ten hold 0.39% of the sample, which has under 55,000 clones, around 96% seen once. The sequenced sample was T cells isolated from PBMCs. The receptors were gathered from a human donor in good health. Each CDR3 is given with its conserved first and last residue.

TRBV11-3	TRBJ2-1	CASSLGAYSYNEQFF
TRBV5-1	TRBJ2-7	CASSLLTGTATYEQYF
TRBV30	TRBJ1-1	CAWGHGTEAFF
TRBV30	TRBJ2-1	CAWDNRGLNNEQFF
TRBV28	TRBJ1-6	CASRLLNEGVNSPLHF
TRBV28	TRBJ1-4	CASSLYRVGEKLFF
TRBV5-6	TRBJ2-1	CASSSSYLRSYNEQFF
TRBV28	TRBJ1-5	CASSLYGTNQPQHF
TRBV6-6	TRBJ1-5	CASSPLTGAIDQPQHF
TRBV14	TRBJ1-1	CASSQGVGLGNTEAFF
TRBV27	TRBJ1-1	CASSFWPLGTEAFF
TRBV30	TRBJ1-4	CAWMYNQANEKLFF
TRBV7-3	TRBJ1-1	CASSLIVGGNTEAFF
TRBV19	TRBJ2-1	CATKGVYNEQFF
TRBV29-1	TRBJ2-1	CSVPESHSYNEQFF
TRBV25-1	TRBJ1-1	CASSETETVEAFF
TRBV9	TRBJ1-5	CASSSDRESNQPQHF
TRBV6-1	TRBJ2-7	CASSELWGTSPEQYF
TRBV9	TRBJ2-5	CASSVGPGAWETQYF
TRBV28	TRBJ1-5	CASSFGTASNQPQHF
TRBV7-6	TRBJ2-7	CASSLVGGRGGEQYF
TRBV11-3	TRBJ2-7	CASSLGTGAYEQYF
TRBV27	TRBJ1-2	CASSLSLNYGYTF
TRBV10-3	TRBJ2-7	CAIFSPDRSYEQYF
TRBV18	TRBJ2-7	CASSPAGVYYEQYF
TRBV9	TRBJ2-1	CASSVASGRNEQFF
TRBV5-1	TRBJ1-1	CASSRARGTEAFF
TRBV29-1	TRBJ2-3	CSVSGQGSQYF
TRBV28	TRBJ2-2	CASRPSFGQGATGELFF
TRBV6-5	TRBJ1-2	CASTRRGDYGYTF
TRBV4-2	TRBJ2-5	CASSQEIAETQYF
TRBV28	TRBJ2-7	CASSSVAGDSYEQYF
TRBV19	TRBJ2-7	CASRRQGYYEQYF
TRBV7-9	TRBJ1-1	CASSYPGDLHEAFF
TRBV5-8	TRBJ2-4	CASSNAPGNIQYF
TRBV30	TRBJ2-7	CAWTSGLAKQYF
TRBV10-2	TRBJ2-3	CASTLAGGGDTQYF
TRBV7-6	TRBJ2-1	CASSPGEYNEQFF
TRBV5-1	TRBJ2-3	CASSLPEGLAGGPSTDTQYF
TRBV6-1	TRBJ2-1	CASSDGQVSSYNEQFF
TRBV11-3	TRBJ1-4	CASSLRHVRGFCEKLFF
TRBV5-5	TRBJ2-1	CASSPELDEQFF
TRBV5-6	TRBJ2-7	CASSLVGASDRYEQYF
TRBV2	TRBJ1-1	CASSEAPGMNTEAFF
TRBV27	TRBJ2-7	CASSQTGGFYEQYF
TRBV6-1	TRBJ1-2	CASILEDRGFNGYTF
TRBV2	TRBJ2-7	CASSEVSYEQYF
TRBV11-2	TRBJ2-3	CASSLLGGSAGTDTQYF
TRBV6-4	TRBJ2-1	CASSATSIHNEQFF
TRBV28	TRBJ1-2	CASSSTRQGHNYGYTF
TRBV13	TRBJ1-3	CASSDRTSGNTIYF
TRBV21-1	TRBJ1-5	CASSGYSGMLIQPQHF
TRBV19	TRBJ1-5	CASAGTGGAQPQHF